This TCR beta chain was captured by sequencing in a study of cytomegalovirus exposure and HLA in healthy donors. V was clipped by 3 bases and J by 0 bases, with 15 bases between them. The CDR3 contains 17 residues. Germline V gene sequence: CDR1 MDHEN, CDR2 SYDVKM. Study-level results: In an earlier analysis, about 87% or about 30%: the productive usage of most TCR beta V segments.

This clone was seen more than once but under ten times. Its antigen remains unidentified. This PCR relied on a set of 60 Vbeta primers and 13 Jbeta primers. Profiling relied on immunoSEQ multiplex PCR, and the TCRdb table lists in-frame clones only, not all of them. Of roughly 90,000 clones listed, around 78% were seen once; the top ten hold around 4.3%. Sequenced: PBMCs. This receptor was obtained from a middle-aged woman in good health and CMV-seropositive. This rearrangement joins TRBV28 to TRBJ1-3; D gene unclear. This CDR3 is CASSLSLTEASGNTIYF. The CDR3 DNA reads as TGTGCCAGCAGTTTGAGTTTAACTGAAGCCTCTGGAAACACCATATATTTT.